The sequence of this TCR beta chain was determined in a study of PD-L1 blockade in urothelial cancer. Study-wide background: Male patients with bladder-origin urothelial cancer numbered about 90% of the roughly 29. T cell content in blood samples showed a median of around 140,000. General study findings and limits: Where pretreatment blood TCR clonality fell below the median, better survival was predicted.

The data were produced by immunoSEQ multiplex PCR, yet TCRdb's version contains in-frame clones alone and is incomplete. The sample holds roughly 20,000 clones, 85% to 90% seen once. In its sample, this clone was seen once. No antigen is known for it. CDR1 is LNHNV, CDR2 YYDKDF, per germline (reference sequence). V lost 1 base and J lost 0, with 11 bases in between. CDR3 length: 16 residues. The sequence derives from a man aged 50 or older with urothelial cancer. The rearrangement uses TRBV15 and TRBJ2-3; D remains unclear. The input for sequencing was PBMCs, taken around atezolizumab (anti-PD-L1) treatment. CDR3 bases: TGTGCCACCAGCAGAGTAAGCGCTAGGAGCACAGATACGCAGTATTTT. Amino acid sequence: CATSRVSARSTDTQYF.